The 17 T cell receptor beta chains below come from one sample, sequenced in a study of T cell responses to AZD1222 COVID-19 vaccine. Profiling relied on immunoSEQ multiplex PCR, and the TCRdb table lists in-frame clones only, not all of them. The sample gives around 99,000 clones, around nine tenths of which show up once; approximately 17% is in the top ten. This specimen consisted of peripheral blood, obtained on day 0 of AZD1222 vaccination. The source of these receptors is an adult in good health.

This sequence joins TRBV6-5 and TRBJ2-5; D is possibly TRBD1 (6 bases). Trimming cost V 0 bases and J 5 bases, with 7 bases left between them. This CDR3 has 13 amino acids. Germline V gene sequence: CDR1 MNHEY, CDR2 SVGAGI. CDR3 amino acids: CASSYSDRETQYF. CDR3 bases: TGTGCCAGCAGTTACTCTGACAGGGAGACCCAGTACTTC.

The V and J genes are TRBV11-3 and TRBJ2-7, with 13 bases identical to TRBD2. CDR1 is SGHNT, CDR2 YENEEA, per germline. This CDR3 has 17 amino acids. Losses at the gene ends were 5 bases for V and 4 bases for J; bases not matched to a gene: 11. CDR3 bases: TGTGCCAGCAGCCCAGGACTAGCGGGAGAGGGAACTTACGAGCAGTACGTC. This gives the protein CASSPGLAGEGTYEQYV.

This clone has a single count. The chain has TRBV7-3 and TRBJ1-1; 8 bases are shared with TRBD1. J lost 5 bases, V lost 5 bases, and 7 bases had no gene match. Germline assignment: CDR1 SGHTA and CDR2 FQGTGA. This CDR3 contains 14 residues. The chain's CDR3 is CASSPGGRGTEAFF. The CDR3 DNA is TGTGCCAGCAGCCCAGGGGGCAGAGGAACTGAAGCTTTCTTT. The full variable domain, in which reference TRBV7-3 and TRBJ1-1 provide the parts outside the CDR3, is GAGVSQTPSNKVTEKGKYVELRCDPISGHTALYWYRQSLGQGPEFLIYFQGTGAADDSGLPNDRFFAVRPEGSVSTLKIQRTERGDSAVYLCASSPGGRGTEAFFGQGTRLTVV.

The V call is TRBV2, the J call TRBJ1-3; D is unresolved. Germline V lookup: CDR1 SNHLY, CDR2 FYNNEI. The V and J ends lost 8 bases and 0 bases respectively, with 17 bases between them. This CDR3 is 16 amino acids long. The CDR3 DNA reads TGTGCCAGCGCCCTTAAAGTTGGATTCTCTGGAAACACCATATATTTT. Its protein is CASALKVGFSGNTIYF.

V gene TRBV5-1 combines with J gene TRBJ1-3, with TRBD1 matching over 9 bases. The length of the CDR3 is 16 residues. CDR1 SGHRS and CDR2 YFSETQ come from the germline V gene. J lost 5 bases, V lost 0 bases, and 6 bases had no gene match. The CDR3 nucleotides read TGCGCCAGCAGCTTGGGGGGACAGGGTCTCCGAAACACCATATATTTT. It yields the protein CASSLGGQGLRNTIYF.

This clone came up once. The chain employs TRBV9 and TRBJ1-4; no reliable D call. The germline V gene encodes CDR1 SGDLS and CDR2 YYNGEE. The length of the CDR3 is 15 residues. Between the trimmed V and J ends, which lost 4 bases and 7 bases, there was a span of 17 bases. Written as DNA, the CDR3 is TGTGCCAGCAGCTCCGACGGCGGAATAGGTGAAAAACTGTTTTTT. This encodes CASSSDGGIGEKLFF.

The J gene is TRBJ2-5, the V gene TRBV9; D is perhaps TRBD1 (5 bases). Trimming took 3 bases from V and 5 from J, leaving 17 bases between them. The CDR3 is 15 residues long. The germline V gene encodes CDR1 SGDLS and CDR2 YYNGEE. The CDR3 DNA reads TGTGCCAGCAGCGCCCAGCAAGGGGTTCGGGAGACCCAGTACTTC. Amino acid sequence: CASSAQQGVRETQYF. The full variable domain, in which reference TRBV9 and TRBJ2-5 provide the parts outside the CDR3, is DSGVTQTPKHLITATGQRVTLRCSPRSGDLSVYWYQQSLDQGLQFLIQYYNGEERAKGNILERFSAQQFPDLHSELNLSSLELGDSALYFCASSAQQGVRETQYFGPGTRLLVL.

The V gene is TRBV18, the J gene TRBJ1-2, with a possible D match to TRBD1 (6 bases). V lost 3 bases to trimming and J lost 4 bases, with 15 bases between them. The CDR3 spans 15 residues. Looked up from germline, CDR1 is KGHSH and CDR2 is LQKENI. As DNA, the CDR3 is TGTGCCAGCTCACCGGAACTGAGGACAGCCTATGGCTACACCTTC. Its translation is CASSPELRTAYGYTF.

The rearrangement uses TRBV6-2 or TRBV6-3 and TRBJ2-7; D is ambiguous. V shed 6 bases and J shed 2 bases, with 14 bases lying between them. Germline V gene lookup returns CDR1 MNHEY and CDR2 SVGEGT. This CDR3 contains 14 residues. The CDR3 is CASSNHRNPYEQYV. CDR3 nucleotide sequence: TGTGCCAGCAGCAACCACAGAAATCCCTACGAGCAGTACGTC.

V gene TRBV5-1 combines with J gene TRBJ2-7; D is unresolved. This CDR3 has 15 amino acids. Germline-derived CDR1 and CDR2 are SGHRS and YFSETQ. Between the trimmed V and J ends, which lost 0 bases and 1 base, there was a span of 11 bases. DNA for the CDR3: TGCGCCAGCAGCTTGGCGCTTGGTGCATCCTACGAGCAGTACTTC. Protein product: CASSLALGASYEQYF.

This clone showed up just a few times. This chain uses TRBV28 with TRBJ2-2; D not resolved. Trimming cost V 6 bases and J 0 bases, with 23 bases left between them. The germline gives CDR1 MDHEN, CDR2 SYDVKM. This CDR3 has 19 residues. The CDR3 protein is CASRAGPGIGSPNTGELFF. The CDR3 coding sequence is TGTGCCAGCAGGGCCGGACCAGGAATCGGGTCCCCGAACACCGGGGAGCTGTTTTTT.

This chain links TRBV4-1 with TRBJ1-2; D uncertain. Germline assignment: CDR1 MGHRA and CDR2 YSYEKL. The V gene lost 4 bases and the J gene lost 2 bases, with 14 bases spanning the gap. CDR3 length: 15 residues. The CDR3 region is CASSLARNLNYGYTF. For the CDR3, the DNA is TGCGCCAGCAGCCTTGCCCGAAATTTGAACTATGGCTACACCTTC.

CDR3 sequence: CASSDRVNQPQHF. CDR3 nucleotide sequence: TGTGCCAGCAGTGACAGGGTCAATCAGCCCCAGCATTTT. The chain links TRBV6-2 or TRBV6-3 to TRBJ1-5; 7 bases align to TRBD1. The J segment lost 3 bases and the V segment lost 5 bases, leaving 1 base of the junction unmatched. Germline loops: CDR1 MNHEY, CDR2 SVGEGT. The CDR3 has 13 residues.

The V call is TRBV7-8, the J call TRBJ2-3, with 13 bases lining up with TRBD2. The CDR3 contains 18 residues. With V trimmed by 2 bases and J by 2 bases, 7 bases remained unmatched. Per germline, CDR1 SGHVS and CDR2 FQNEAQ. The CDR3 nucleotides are TGTGCCAGCAGCTTAAGGACTAGCGGGGGCCACCTCACAGATACGCAGTATTTT. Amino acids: CASSLRTSGGHLTDTQYF.

This CDR3 is CASSSGWHYEQYV. CDR3 in DNA: TGTGCCAGCAGCTCAGGGTGGCACTACGAGCAGTACGTC. The V gene is TRBV7-3, the J gene TRBJ2-7; tentatively, D is TRBD1 (5 bases). Trimming stripped 4 bases from V and 3 bases from J, with 10 bases between. Germline CDR1 is SGHTA and CDR2 is FQGTGA. CDR3 size: 13 residues.

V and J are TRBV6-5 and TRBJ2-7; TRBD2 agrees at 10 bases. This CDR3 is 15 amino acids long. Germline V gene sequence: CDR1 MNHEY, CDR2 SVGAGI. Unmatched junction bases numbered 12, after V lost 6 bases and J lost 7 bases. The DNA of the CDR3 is TGTGCCAGCAGGAAGAGGACTAGCGGCCCCGGGGAGCAGTACTTC. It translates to CASRKRTSGPGEQYF.

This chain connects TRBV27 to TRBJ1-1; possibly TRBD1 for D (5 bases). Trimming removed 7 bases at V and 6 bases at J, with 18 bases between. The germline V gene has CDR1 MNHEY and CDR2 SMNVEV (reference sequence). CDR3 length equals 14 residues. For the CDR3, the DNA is TGTGCCAGCACTACCCCGGGGCCATGGGCTGAAGCTTTCTTT. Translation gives CASTTPGPWAEAFF.